This TCR beta chain was found in a study of cytomegalovirus exposure and HLA in healthy donors. V dropped 5 bases and J dropped 4; count of bases not matched to a gene: 2. Germline V CDR1 and CDR2: MNHNS, SASEGT. This CDR3 comprises 13 residues. Broader study findings: It was found in a later analysis that first-cohort TCR clusters tended to co-occur in the 120 validation repertoires. Reportedly, cytomegalovirus status was diagnosed with high sensitivity and specificity. In vitro testing confirmed three CMV-associated chains as specific for CMV antigens.

Produced via immunoSEQ multiplex PCR; TCRdb's table is partial and in-frame only. This table has about 130,000 clones, roughly 79% appearing once. With respect to this clone: Its antigen is still unknown.

Sequences were obtained from PBMCs. The V call is TRBV6-1, the J call TRBJ1-2; 9 nucleotides line up with TRBD1. The TCR comes from a man aged 25-45 years in good health and CMV-seropositive. CDR3 bases: TGTGCCAGCAGTTTGGACAGGGGCTATGGCTACACCTTC. It codes for CASSLDRGYGYTF.